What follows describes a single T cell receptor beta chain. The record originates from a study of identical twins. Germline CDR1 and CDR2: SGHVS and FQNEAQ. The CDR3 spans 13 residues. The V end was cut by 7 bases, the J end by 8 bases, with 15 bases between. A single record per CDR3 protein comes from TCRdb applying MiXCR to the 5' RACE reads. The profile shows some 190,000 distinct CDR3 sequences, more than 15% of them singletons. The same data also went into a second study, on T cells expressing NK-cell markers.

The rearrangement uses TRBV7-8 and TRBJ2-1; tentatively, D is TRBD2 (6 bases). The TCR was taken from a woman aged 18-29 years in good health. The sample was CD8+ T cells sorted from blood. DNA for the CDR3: TGTGCCAGCACCCCAGCAGGAGGGTATGAGCAGTTCTTC. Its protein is CASTPAGGYEQFF.